The clone carrying this T cell receptor beta chain was found a few times. These data come from a study of T cells after yellow fever vaccination. Germline CDR1 SGHVS, CDR2 FNYEAQ. The CDR3 loop spans 16 amino acids. Trimming removed 0 bases from V and 4 bases from J; junction bases left unmatched: 6. Using its own MiXCR run on the 5' RACE reads, TCRdb lists one record per CDR3 protein. The table lists about 220,000 distinct CDR3 sequences, roughly 3% of them singletons. The source is a man aged 18 to 30 who received the YFV17D yellow fever vaccine. The chain employs TRBV7-6 and TRBJ2-1; 7 bases match TRBD1. Sequencing used CD4+ T cells sorted from PBMCs, obtained 10 days after the yellow fever booster vaccination. Here the CDR3 reads CASSLAFPTGYNEQFF. The CDR3 coding sequence is TGTGCCAGCAGCTTAGCCTTTCCGACAGGGTACAATGAGCAGTTCTTC.